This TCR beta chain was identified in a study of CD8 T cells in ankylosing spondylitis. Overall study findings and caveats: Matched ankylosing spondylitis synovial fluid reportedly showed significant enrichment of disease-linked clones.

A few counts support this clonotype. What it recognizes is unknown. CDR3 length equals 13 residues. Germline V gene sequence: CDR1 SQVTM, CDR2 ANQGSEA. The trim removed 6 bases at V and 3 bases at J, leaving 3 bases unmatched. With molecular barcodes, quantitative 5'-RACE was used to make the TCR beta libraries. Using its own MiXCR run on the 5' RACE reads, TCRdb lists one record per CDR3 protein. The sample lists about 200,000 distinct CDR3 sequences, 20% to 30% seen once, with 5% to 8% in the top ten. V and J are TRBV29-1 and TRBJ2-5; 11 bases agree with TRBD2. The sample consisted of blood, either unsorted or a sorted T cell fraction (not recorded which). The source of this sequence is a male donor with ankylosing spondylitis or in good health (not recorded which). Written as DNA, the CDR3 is TGCAGCGTCGCGACTAGCGGGAAAGAGACCCAGTACTTC. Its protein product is CSVATSGKETQYF.